The source of this T cell receptor (beta chain) is a study of regulatory T cells in long-lasting Graves disease. Indicated time point: newly diagnosed GD, antithyroid drugs for less than 3 months. PBMC RNA served as the TCR library source. Libraries of TCR beta came from iRepertoire HTBI primers plus Arm-PCR of CDR3 regions. TCRdb reprocessed the multiplex PCR reads with MiXCR, giving one entry per CDR3 protein. The sample lists about 540,000 distinct CDR3 sequences, about 14% seen once, with roughly 9.7% in the top ten. Turning to this clonotype: A much bigger clone sits one base away, suggesting this may be a read error.

Germline V CDR1 and CDR2: SGHTA, FQGNSA. The CDR3 spans 19 residues. The V and J ends lost 5 bases and 0 bases, in that order; junction bases with no gene match: 11. The same data also contributed to another study, on T cells in Graves' hyperthyroidism and ophthalmopathy. That publication notes: The HTBI primer set served for first-round RT-PCR of the TCR CDR3.

The origin of this receptor is a man younger than 45 with Graves disease. The input for sequencing was peripheral blood mononuclear cells (PBMCs), taken at new diagnosis, from a patient treated with antithyroid drugs. The chain combines TRBV7-2 with TRBJ2-7; 15 bases match TRBD2. The CDR3 sequence: CASSIPPGLAGGSSYEQYF. In nucleotides, the CDR3 is TGTGCCAGCAGCATACCCCCGGGACTAGCGGGAGGAAGCTCCTACGAGCAGTACTTC.